This T cell receptor (beta chain) was obtained from a study of cytomegalovirus exposure and HLA in healthy donors. With 1 base clipped from V and 0 bases from J, the junction kept 1 base outside the gene matches. Germline lookup yields CDR1 SGHTA and CDR2 FQGNSA. The CDR3 has 15 amino acids. Regarding this clone: The antigen remains unidentified.

Primers for the PCR totalled 60 Vbeta and 13 Jbeta. The data were produced by immunoSEQ multiplex PCR, yet TCRdb's version contains in-frame clones alone and is incomplete. The sample carries roughly 150,000 clones, about 82% recorded once. Study-level points and caveats: Information on immune exposure was restricted to one variable (CMV serostatus). What TCR beta sequences reportedly achieved was accurate prediction of HLA-A and HLA-B alleles in most subjects. A later analysis found TCR association rates differed by HLA locus, highest for DRB1 and lowest for HLA-C.

Healthy donors of bone marrow made up the group. The V and J genes are TRBV7-2 and TRBJ1-1; 8 bases agree with TRBD1. Input material: PBMCs. This sequence originates from a male donor in good health and CMV-seronegative. CDR3 DNA sequence: TGTGCCAGCAGCTTAGTCAGGGGGCTGAACACTGAAGCTTTCTTT. It is translated as CASSLVRGLNTEAFF.